Listed here is a single T cell receptor (beta chain). Its target antigen remains unknown. Base qualities are not recorded, but no much larger clone differs from it by a single base. CDR1 and CDR2 are drawn from the germline V gene: SNHLY, FYNNEI. V loses 5 bases, J loses 4 bases, and the germline ends lie 11 bases apart. CDR3 length: 14 amino acids, cysteine to phenylalanine. Only CDR3 DNA remains: 42 bases, in frame from the first base. These data originate in a study of blood T cells in healthy people across ages (dated by TCRdb to about 2015). For context, the study as a whole: In model experiments, template switching captured roughly one uniquely barcoded TCR beta cDNA molecule for every two T cells. The study measured age-related changes in TCR beta repertoire diversity using deep sequencing normalized with unique cDNA molecular identifiers. The donors were divided into four age groups: young (average approximately 16 years), middle-aged (approximately 39), aged (about 60) and long-lived (about 90). To avoid experimental bias, donors of different ages were randomly spread across the sequencing lanes. Using the same blood draw, the study looked at two additional independent replicas of 1 million unique cDNA reads for two donors, one aged 18 to 30 and the other aged 80 or older.

Overall study outcomes, separate from this receptor: Observed TCR beta diversity per million T cells fell roughly linearly with age, and a significant reduction was already apparent by age around 36. Because donor CMV infection status was unknown, age-related changes in expanded clonotypes were potentially confounded. Because profiling used bulk unsorted PBMCs, naive and antigen-experienced compartments could not be compared conclusively. Estimates of total diversity based on one million sequenced T cells were considered lower bounds and underestimates. The long-lived group showed more naive CD4+ T cells, fewer expanded clones and increased TCR diversity than the aged group, suggesting age selection. A strong correlation was found between observed TCR beta diversity and the percentage of naive T cells measured by flow cytometry.

Systemically healthy Caucasian individuals from Russia, 35 to 50 in total and aged roughly 6 to 100 years, were included as donors. Roughly 9 milliliters of peripheral blood were drawn from each donor into EDTA-treated Vacutainer tubes. PBMCs were isolated by Ficoll-Paque density-gradient centrifugation, with at least 6.5 million obtained per sample. Total RNA was extracted from PBMCs with Trizol reagent, with at least 6 micrograms obtained per sample. For every donor, flow cytometry on a PBMC aliquot measured the percentage of naive CD45RAhigh/CD27high T cells. Library prep was done by 5' RACE. TCRdb names Illumina HiSeq 2500 as the instrument used. The second PCR ran for about 6 to 11 cycles and used a J-beta primer mix along with a sample-barcoded 5' primer. A template-switch 5' adaptor carrying 12 random nucleotides introduced a unique molecular identifier onto each TCR beta cDNA molecule. Each sample yielded at least 2.5 million CDR3-containing paired-end reads. First-strand cDNA was synthesized from all RNA with the Mint cDNA synthesis kit, primed by a TRBC-specific oligonucleotide. Following uracil-DNA glycosylase treatment, a first 18-cycle PCR with universal primers M1SS and BC2_uni_R was performed on all cDNA. In the authors' own workflow: For normalization, 1 million high-quality reads were randomly selected from each sample, with every read carrying a distinct molecular identifier. Reads with shared molecular identifiers were discarded instead of being binned into consensus sequences. CDR3 identification, clonotype clustering and error correction used MiTCR with a Q25 quality threshold and the strictest error-elimination algorithm. A nonparametric unseen species model with Euler transformation was used to estimate a lower bound on total TCR beta diversity. TCRdb took the public reads, trimmed them with fastp at Q25, ran MiXCR for clone calling and kept in-frame beta chains. Each CDR3 protein appears once, grouped with its most common genes and DNA. The V and J calls were not made by the authors but by TCRdb's processing. This sample lists roughly 830,000 distinct CDR3 sequences; around 68% were detected once. The top ten constitute about a quarter of the sample.

The TCR originated in a man younger than 45 in good health. The V and J segments used are TRBV2 and TRBJ1-4, and TRBD1 may be the D gene, going by 5 matching bases. Source material: blood. The nucleotide sequence reads TGTGCCAGCAGTCGGGCAGGGAGTAATGAAAAACTGTTTTTT. It encodes CASSRAGSNEKLFF.